Listed here is a single T cell receptor (beta chain). The entry originates in a study of cytomegalovirus exposure and HLA in healthy donors. The study ran its PCR with 60 Vbeta and 13 Jbeta primers. TCRdb keeps only in-frame clones here, not all; method: immunoSEQ multiplex PCR. The sample gives 150,000 to 200,000 clones, roughly four fifths of which show up once; 1.7% is in the top ten. V was pared by 3 bases and J by 0 bases, with 20 bases of the junction left unmatched. CDR3 length equals 23 residues. Germline V CDR1 and CDR2: SGHRS, YFSETQ. This chain joins TRBV5-1 and TRBJ2-1; 14 bases are a match to TRBD2. This clonotype originated in a young woman in good health and CMV-seronegative. Sequencing used PBMCs. CDR3 bases: TGCGCCAGCAGCTCCCCGGACAGGGTAACCCCGGGACTAGCGGGAGACTCCTACAATGAGCAGTTCTTC. Translating gives CASSSPDRVTPGLAGDSYNEQFF.